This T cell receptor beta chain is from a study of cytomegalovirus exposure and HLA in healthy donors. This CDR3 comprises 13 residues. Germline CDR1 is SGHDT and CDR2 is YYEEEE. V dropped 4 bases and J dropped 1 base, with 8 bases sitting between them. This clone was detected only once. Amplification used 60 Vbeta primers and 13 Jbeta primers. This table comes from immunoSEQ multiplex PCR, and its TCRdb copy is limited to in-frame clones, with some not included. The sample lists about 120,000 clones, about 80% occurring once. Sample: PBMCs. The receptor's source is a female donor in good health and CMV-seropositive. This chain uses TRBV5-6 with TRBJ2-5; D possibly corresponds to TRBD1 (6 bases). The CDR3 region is CASSRQVQETQYF. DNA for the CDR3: TGTGCCAGCAGCCGACAGGTCCAAGAGACCCAGTACTTC.